This T cell receptor (beta chain) was sequenced during a study of cytomegalovirus exposure and HLA in healthy donors. Overall study results and limits: A missense DCLRE1C variant was associated with V- and J-gene trimming of TCR beta chains in a later analysis, and an independent cohort replicated the association. Some V segments (TRBV6-2 and TRBV6-3 among them) were excluded as indistinguishable. Cytomegalovirus status was reportedly diagnosed by the classifier with high sensitivity and specificity.

PCR employed 60 Vbeta and 13 Jbeta primers. Generated by immunoSEQ multiplex PCR, the TCRdb table keeps only in-frame clones and is missing some. In the table there are roughly 34,000 clones, about 70% of which are singletons. Trimming removed 4 bases from V and 4 bases from J; junction bases left unmatched: 4. Germline V gene data show CDR1 as SGHRS and CDR2 as YFSETQ. The CDR3 has 13 residues. In nominal health when sampled, donors likely had unrecorded immune exposures nonetheless. In the case of this clone: The antigen is undetermined.

The chain has TRBV5-1 and TRBJ1-2; TRBD1 matches at 7 bases. The sample taken for sequencing was PBMCs. The TCR sequence derives from a man aged 35-49 years in good health and CMV-seropositive. The CDR3 region is CASSLTGPYGYTF. For the CDR3, the DNA is TGCGCCAGCAGCCTGACAGGGCCCTATGGCTACACCTTC.